Described below is a single T cell receptor beta chain sequence and its context. Clones were read by immunoSEQ multiplex PCR, and TCRdb kept only the in-frame ones, dropping some. The profile shows approximately 200,000 clones, around nine tenths of them singletons. CDR3 size: 12 residues. V lost 9 bases to trimming and J lost 2 bases, with 10 bases between them. Germline lookup yields CDR1 KGHDR and CDR2 SFDVKD. The data were obtained in a study of blood T cell repertoires in COVID-19. The chain is built from TRBV24-1 and TRBJ2-7; D gene uncertain. Sequencing was performed on peripheral blood. The origin of this receptor is a man in his fifties or sixties who had recovered from COVID-19. CDR3 in amino acids: CATGSSTYEQYF. CDR3 coding DNA: TGTGCCACCGGTAGCTCAACCTACGAGCAGTACTTC.